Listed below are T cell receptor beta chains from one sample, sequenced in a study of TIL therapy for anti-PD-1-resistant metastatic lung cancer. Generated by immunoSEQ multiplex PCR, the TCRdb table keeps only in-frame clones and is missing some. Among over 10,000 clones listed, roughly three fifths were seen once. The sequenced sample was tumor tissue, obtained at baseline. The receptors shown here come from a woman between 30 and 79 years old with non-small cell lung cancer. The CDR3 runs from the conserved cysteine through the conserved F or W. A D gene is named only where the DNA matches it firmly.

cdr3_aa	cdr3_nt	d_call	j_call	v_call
CATSRGRTGTLVAQHF	TGTGCCACCAGCAGAGGACGGACAGGGACCTTAGTGGCCCAGCATTTT	TRBD1	TRBJ1-5	TRBV15
CASSVSFTPTFYGYTF	TGTGCCAGCAGCGTCAGTTTCACGCCAACGTTCTATGGCTACACCTTC	NA	TRBJ1-2	TRBV7-2
CSVGGRAPNTEAFF	TGCAGCGTGGGGGGACGGGCGCCGAACACTGAAGCTTTCTTT	NA	TRBJ1-1	TRBV29-1
CSVGRGLSEQYF	TGCAGCGTTGGCAGGGGACTATCGGAGCAGTACTTC	NA	TRBJ2-5	TRBV29-1
CASSLVQQGANVLTF	TGCGCCAGCAGCTTGGTTCAACAGGGAGCCAACGTCCTGACTTTC	NA	TRBJ2-6	TRBV5-1
CSVRLAGGESYNEQFF	TGCAGCGTTCGCCTAGCGGGAGGGGAATCCTACAATGAGCAGTTCTTC	TRBD2	TRBJ2-1	TRBV29-1
CASSPLRTENQPQHF	TGTGCCAGCAGCCCTCTACGGACGGAGAATCAGCCCCAGCATTTT	NA	TRBJ1-5	TRBV7-7
CASSLVPLVETQYF	TGTGCCAGCAGCTTAGTCCCTCTGGTAGAGACCCAGTACTTC	NA	TRBJ2-5	TRBV7-6
CATSIDRAGNTIYF	TGTGCCACCAGTATCGACAGGGCTGGAAACACCATATATTTT	TRBD1	TRBJ1-3	TRBV15
CASSLYRGSRETQYF	TGTGCCAGCAGCTTATATCGGGGGTCAAGGGAGACCCAGTACTTC	NA	TRBJ2-5	TRBV7-2